This TCR beta chain was observed in a study of T cell responses to AZD1222 COVID-19 vaccine. Germline CDR1 is MGHRA and CDR2 is YSYEKL. The CDR3 loop spans 17 amino acids. The V end was cut by 4 bases, the J end by 6 bases, with 22 bases between. TCRdb keeps only in-frame clones here, not all; method: immunoSEQ multiplex PCR. The table records some 180,000 clones, approximately 92% of them present only once. The sequence was collected from an adult in good health. V usage is TRBV4-1 and J usage is TRBJ2-1; tentative D call: TRBD2 (6 bases). This sample comprised peripheral blood, obtained on day 0 of AZD1222 vaccination. The CDR3 DNA sequence: TGCGCCAGCAGCCTTTCACTTGGGGGAGGATCGGGCAATGAGCAGTTCTTC. Translation gives CASSLSLGGGSGNEQFF.